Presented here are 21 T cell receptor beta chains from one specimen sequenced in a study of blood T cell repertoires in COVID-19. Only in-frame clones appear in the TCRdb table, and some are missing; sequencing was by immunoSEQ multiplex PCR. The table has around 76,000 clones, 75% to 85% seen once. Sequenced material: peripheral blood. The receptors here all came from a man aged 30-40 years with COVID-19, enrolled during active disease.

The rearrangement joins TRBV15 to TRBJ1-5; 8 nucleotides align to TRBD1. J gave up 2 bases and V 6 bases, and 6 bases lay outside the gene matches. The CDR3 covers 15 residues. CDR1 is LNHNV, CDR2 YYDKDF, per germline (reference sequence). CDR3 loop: CATRVDRGGNQPQHF. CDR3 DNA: TGTGCCACCAGGGTCGACAGGGGTGGCAATCAGCCCCAGCATTTT.

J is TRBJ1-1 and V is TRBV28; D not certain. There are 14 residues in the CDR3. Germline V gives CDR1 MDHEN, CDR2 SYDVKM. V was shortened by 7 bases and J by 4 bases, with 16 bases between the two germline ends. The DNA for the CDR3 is TGTGCCAGCACCTCCTACGCCAGGTTCACTGAAGCTTTCTTT. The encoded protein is CASTSYARFTEAFF.

The CDR3 protein is CASSYRGLAGEDQYF. The CDR3 coding sequence is TGTGCCAGCAGTTACCGGGGACTAGCGGGAGAGGACCAGTACTTC. The chain carries TRBV6-5 and TRBJ2-5, with 14 nucleotides matching TRBD2. The CDR3 is 15 residues long. CDR1 and CDR2 from the germline V gene are MNHEY and SVGAGI. Trimming at V came to 2 bases and at J to 10 bases, leaving 6 bases not matched to a gene.

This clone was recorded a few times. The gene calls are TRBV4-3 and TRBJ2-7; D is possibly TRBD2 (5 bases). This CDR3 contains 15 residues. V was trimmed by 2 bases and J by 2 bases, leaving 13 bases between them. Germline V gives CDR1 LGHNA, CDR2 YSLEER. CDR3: CASSQSAGRTYEQYF. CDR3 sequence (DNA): TGCGCCAGCAGCCAAAGCGCGGGCAGGACCTACGAGCAGTACTTC.

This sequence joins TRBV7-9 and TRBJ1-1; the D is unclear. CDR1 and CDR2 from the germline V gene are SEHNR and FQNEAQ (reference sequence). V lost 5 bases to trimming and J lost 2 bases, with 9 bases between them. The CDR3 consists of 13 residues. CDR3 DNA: TGTGCCAGCAGCCTTCGGGGAAACACTGAAGCTTTCTTT. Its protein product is CASSLRGNTEAFF.

CDR3 coding DNA: TGTGCCAGCAGTTTTATTGATTATTCAGGGATAAACTATGGCTACACCTTC. Translated, it gives CASSFIDYSGINYGYTF. This chain uses TRBV28 with TRBJ1-2, with a tentative D call TRBD1 (5 bases). Germline CDR1 reads MDHEN; CDR2 reads SYDVKM. The CDR3 consists of 17 residues. V was cut by 3 bases and J by 2 bases, with 19 bases left in between.

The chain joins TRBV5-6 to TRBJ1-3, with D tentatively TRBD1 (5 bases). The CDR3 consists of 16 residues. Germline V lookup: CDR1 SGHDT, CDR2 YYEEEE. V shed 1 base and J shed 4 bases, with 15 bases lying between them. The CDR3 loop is CASSLIQGLGGNTIYF. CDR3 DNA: TGTGCCAGCAGCTTGATCCAGGGCCTCGGGGGAAACACCATATATTTT.

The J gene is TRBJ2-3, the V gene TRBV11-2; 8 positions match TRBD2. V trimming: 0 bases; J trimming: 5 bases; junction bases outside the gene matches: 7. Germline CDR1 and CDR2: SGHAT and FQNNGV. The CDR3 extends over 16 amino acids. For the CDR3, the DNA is TGTGCCAGCAGCTTAGACGTTTCGGGAGGGCTAGATACGCAGTATTTT. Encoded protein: CASSLDVSGGLDTQYF.

This chain's CDR3 is CASSQGQGGYGYTF. CDR3 DNA: TGCGCCAGCAGCCAAGGACAGGGGGGGTATGGCTACACCTTC. The V call is TRBV4-3, the J call TRBJ1-2; TRBD1 matches 9 bases. This CDR3 contains 14 residues. Germline assignment: CDR1 LGHNA and CDR2 YSLEER. The J segment lost 5 bases and the V segment lost 1 base, leaving 2 bases of the junction unmatched.

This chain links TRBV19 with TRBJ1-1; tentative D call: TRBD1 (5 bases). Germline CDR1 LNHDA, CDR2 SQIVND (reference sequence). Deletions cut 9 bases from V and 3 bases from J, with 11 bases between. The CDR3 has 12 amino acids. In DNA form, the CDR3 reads TGTGCCAGCCAGGAAGGGGACACTGAAGCTTTCTTT. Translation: CASQEGDTEAFF. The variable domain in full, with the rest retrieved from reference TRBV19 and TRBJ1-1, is DGGITQSPKYLFRKEGQNVTLSCEQNLNHDAMYWYRQDPGQGLRLIYYSQIVNDFQKGDIAEGYSVSREKKESFPLTVTSAQKNPTAFYLCASQEGDTEAFFGQGTRLTVV.

The CDR3 here is CASSVLAGEGEQFF. CDR3 nucleotides: TGTGCCAGCAGCGTCCTAGCGGGAGAGGGTGAGCAGTTCTTC. The rearrangement joins TRBV9 to TRBJ2-1; TRBD2 aligns across 10 bases. The V gene's germline CDR1 is SGDLS and CDR2 YYNGEE. J was trimmed by 9 bases and V by 2 bases; bases with no gene match: 5. This CDR3 comprises 14 residues.

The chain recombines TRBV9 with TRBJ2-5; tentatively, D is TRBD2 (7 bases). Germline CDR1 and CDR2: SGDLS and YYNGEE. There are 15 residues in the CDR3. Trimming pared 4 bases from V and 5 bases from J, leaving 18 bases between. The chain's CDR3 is CASSPEGGLKETQYF. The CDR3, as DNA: TGTGCCAGCAGCCCAGAGGGGGGGCTAAAGGAGACCCAGTACTTC.

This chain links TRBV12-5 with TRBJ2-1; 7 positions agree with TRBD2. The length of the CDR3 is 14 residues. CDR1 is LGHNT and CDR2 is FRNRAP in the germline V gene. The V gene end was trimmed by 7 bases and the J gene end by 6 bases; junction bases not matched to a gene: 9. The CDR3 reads CASALVGGPNEQFF. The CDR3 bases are TGTGCTAGTGCGTTGGTGGGAGGGCCCAATGAGCAGTTCTTC.

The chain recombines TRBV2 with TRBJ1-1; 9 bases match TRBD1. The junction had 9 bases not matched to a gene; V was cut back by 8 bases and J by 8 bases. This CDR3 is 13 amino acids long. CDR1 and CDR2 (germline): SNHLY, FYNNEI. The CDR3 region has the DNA TGTGCCAGCCACCGGGACAGGGATCAAGAAGCTTTCTTT. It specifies CASHRDRDQEAFF.

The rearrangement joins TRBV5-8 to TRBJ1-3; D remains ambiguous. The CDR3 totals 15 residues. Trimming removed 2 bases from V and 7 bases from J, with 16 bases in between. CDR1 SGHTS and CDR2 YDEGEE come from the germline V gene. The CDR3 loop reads CASSFRPDLGNTIYF. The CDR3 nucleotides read TGTGCCAGCAGCTTTCGTCCGGATTTGGGCAACACCATATATTTT.

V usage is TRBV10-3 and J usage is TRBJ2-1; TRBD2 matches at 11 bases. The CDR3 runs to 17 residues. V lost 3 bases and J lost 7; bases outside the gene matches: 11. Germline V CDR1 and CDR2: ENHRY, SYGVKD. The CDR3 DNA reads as TGTGCCATCAGTGACCCCCCTACTAGCGGGAGTACGAATGAGCAGTTCTTC. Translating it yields CAISDPPTSGSTNEQFF.

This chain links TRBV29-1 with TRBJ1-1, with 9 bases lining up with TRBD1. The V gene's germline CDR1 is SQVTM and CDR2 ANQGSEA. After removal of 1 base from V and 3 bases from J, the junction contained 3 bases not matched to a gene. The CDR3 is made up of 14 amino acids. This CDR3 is CSVEGDRDDTEAFF. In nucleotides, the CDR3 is TGCAGCGTTGAAGGGGACAGGGATGACACTGAAGCTTTCTTT. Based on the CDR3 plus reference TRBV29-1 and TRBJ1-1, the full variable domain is SAVISQKPSRDICQRGTSLTIQCQVDSQVTMMFWYRQQPGQSLTLIATANQGSEATYESGFVIDKFPISRPNLTFSTLTVSNMSPEDSSIYLCSVEGDRDDTEAFFGQGTRLTVV.

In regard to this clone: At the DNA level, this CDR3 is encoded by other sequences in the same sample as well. The CDR3 reads CASRLDSNYGYTF. The CDR3 coding sequence is TGTGCCAGCAGGTTGGACAGTAACTATGGCTACACCTTC. This chain joins TRBV28 and TRBJ1-2; D perhaps matches TRBD1 (6 bases). The V end was cut by 6 bases, the J end by 1 base, with 9 bases between. The CDR3 is 13 amino acids. In germline, CDR1 is MDHEN, CDR2 SYDVKM.

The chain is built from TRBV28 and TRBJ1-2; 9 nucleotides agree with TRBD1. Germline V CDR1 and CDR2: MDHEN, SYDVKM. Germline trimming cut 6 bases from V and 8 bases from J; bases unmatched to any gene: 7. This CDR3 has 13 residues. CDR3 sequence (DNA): TGTGCCAGCAGCGGCAACAGGGGGCGAGGCTACACCTTC. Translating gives CASSGNRGRGYTF.

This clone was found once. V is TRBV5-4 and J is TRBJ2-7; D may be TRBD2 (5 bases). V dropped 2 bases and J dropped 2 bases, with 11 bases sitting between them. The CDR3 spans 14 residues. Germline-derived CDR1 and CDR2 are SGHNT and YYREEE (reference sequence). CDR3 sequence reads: CASSLASRTYEQYF. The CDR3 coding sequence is TGTGCCAGCAGCTTAGCTAGCCGAACCTACGAGCAGTACTTC.

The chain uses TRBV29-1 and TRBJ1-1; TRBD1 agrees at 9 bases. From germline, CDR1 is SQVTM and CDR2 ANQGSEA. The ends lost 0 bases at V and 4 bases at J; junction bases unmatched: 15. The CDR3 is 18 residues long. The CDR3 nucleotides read TGCAGCGTTGAAGATCCGTCTCGACAGGGGGGGTCTAGCACTGAAGCTTTCTTT. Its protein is CSVEDPSRQGGSSTEAFF.